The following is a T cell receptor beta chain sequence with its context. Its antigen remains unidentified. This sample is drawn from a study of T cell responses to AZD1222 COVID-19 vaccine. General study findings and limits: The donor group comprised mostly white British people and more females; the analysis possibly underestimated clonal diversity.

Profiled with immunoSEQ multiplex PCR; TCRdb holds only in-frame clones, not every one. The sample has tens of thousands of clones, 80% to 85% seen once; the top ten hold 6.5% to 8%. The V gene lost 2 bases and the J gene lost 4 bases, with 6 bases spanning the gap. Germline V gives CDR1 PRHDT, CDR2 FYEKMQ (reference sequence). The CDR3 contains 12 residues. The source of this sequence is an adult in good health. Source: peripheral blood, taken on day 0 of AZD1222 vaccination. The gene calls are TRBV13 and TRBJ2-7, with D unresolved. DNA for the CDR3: TGTGCCAGCAGCTTACTGGGGTACGAGCAGTACTTC. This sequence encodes CASSLLGYEQYF.